This T cell receptor (beta chain) appears in the sequencing data of a study of blood T cell repertoires in COVID-19 (dated by TCRdb to about 2020). Describing the broader study: Samples covering the acute and convalescent phases of COVID-19 were provided by collaborators in the United States, Italy and Spain. The prospective study material was composed of cDNA or gDNA derived from T cells, B-cell-depleted T cells, or PBMCs. Subjects who had been exposed to COVID-19, were actively infected with it, or had recovered from it provided the deeply sampled blood TCRbeta repertoires that made up the dataset. The repertoires were released in a freely available public database meant as a resource for research on the immune response to SARS-CoV-2. The samples were drawn from two sources: the first 160 participants of the ongoing ImmuneRACE study, and 1,000 to 1,500 subjects contributed by 6 global collaborators. Sample metadata almost always included a de-identified subject ID, COVID-19 status, age in years and sex. Where available, HLA class I and class II types were taken from metadata supplied by the sample provider and were not determined by assay-based typing. Here is what the overall study found, with its caveats: The amount of clinical and demographic metadata varied by source and participant and was provided uncurated.

This clone was detected a few times. Its cognate antigen has yet to be identified. No base quality values were provided; no much bigger clone lies one nucleotide off. One collaborating source in Seattle enrolled patients while the patients were actively infected and followed the patients over time throughout the course of disease. The collaborating institutions used their own protocols to collect whole blood in K2EDTA tubes. For TCRbeta analysis, collaborators shipped samples in one of three forms: frozen whole blood, isolated PBMCs, or DNA extracted from either of those sample types. The immunoSEQ Assay, a bias-controlled multiplex PCR, was used to amplify TCRbeta CDR3 regions from genomic DNA. Concerning the study's data processing: The number of nucleated cells in each sample was estimated by amplification of reference gene primers within the assay. To quantify the absolute abundance of each unique TCRbeta CDR3 rearrangement, sequence reads were collapsed and filtered. Productive Simpson clonality was computed per sample as the square root of Simpson's diversity index over productive rearrangements. The table was pulled from immuneACCESS by TCRdb, which kept in-frame rearrangements only. Such tables lose some clones; where checked, under half of the loss comes from unresolved V genes, and the rest has no known cause. V and J calls and clone size follow that table, whereas D and trimming were derived from the DNA. The sample includes about 200,000 clones, with approximately 91% observed a single time. The ten largest clones capture over 15% of the sample.

The CDR3 goes from the cysteine to the phenylalanine over 14 residues. Kept here is only the CDR3 DNA, which spans 42 bases and is read in frame from base 1. The germline V gene (reference sequence) specifies LNHDA as CDR1 and SQIVND as CDR2. The germline V end is reduced by 6 bases and the J end by 2 bases; junction bases left unmatched: 3. Recombination connected TRBV19 to TRBJ1-3; 8 junctional bases match TRBD1. The receptor comes from a man in his fifties with COVID-19, enrolled during active disease. The sample taken for sequencing was peripheral blood. The DNA reads as follows: TGTGCCAGTAGCAGGGGGCTGACTGGAAACACCATATATTTT. This gives the protein CASSRGLTGNTIYF.